The clone carrying this T cell receptor (beta chain) was observed a few times. Its matching antigen is unknown. Here immunoSEQ multiplex PCR was the method, and the copy in TCRdb shows in-frame clones only, minus some. The profile shows fewer than 4,500 clones, about 74% of them singletons. The entry originates in a study of STAT3 mutations in large granular lymphocyte leukemia. Study in general: 40% of treated T-LGLL patients showed hematologic response to immunosuppression.

With V trimmed by 0 bases and J by 3 bases, 3 bases remained unmatched. Germline-derived CDR1 and CDR2 are SGHAT and FQNNGV. The CDR3 covers 15 residues. Findings of the study overall: In T-cell large granular lymphocyte leukemia, about half of patients showed multiple immunodominant subclonotypes. All newly emerging clones after therapy were STAT3 wild type. Some patients had persisting codominant clonotypes that could mask small clones. Clonal expansion was inferred from samples taken at other timepoints.

J is TRBJ2-7 and V is TRBV11-2, with 9 nucleotides matching TRBD1. The sequence was obtained from a man in his sixties with T-cell large granular lymphocyte leukemia. Some clones in this sample may be carry-over from other donors' samples. Sequenced sample: peripheral blood mononuclear cells. The CDR3 region has the DNA TGTGCCAGCAGCTTAGAGACAGGGGGTTACTACGAGCAGTACTTC. This sequence encodes CASSLETGGYYEQYF.